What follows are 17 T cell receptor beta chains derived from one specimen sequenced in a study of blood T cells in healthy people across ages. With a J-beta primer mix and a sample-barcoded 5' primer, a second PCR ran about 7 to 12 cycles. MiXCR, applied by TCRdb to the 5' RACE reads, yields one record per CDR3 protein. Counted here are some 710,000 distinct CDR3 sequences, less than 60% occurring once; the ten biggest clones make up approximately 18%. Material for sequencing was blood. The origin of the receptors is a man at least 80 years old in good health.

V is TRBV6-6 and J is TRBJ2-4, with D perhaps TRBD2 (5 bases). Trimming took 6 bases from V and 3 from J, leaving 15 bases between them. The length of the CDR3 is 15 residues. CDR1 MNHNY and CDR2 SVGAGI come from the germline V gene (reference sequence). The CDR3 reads CASRVGSEGKNIQYF. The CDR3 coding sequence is TGTGCCAGCAGGGTAGGGAGCGAAGGCAAAAACATTCAGTACTTC.

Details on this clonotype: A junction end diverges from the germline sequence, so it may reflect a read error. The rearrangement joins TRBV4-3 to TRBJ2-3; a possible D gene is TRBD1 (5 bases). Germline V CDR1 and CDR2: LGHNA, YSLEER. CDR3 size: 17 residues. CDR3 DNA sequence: TGCGCCAGCGGCCAAGAGGTCAGGGCCCTTTCCACAGATACGCAGTATTTT. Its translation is CASGQEVRALSTDTQYF.

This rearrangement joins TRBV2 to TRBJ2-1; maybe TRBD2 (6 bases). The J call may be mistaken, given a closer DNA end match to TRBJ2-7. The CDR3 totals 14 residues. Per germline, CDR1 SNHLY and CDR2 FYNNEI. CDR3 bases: TGTGCCAGCACCGCGACTAGTGCCTACAATGAGCAGTACTTC. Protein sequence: CASTATSAYNEQYF.

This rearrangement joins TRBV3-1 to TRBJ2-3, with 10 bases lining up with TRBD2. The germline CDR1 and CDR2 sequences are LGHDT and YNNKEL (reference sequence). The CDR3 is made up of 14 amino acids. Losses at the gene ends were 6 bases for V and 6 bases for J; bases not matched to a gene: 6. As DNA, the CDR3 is TGTGCCAGCAGACTAGCGGGACCAGTGGATACGCAGTATTTT. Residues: CASRLAGPVDTQYF.

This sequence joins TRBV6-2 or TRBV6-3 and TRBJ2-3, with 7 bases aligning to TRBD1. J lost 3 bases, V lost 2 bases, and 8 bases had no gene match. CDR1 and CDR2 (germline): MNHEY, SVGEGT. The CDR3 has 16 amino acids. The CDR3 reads CASSYDRVGATDTQYF. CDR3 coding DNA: TGTGCCAGCAGTTACGACAGGGTGGGAGCTACAGATACGCAGTATTTT.

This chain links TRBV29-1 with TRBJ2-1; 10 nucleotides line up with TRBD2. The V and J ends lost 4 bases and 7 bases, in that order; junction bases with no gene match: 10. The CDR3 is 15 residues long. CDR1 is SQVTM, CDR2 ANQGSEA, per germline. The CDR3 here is CSVGPGLAMTNEQFF. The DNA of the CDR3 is TGCAGCGTTGGACCGGGACTAGCGATGACAAATGAGCAGTTCTTC.

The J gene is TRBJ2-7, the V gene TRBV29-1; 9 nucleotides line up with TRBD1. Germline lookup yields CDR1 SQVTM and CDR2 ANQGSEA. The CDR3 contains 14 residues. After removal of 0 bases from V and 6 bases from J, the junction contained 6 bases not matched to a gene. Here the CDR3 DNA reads TGCAGCGTTGAAGAGGGGGGACAGGGTAGCGAGCAGTACTTC. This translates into CSVEEGGQGSEQYF.

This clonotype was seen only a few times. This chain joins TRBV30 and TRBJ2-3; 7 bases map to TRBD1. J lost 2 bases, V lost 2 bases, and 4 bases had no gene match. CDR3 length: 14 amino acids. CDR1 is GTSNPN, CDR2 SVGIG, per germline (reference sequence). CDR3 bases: TGTGCCTGGAGTCTGGGACAGAACACAGATACGCAGTATTTT. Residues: CAWSLGQNTDTQYF.

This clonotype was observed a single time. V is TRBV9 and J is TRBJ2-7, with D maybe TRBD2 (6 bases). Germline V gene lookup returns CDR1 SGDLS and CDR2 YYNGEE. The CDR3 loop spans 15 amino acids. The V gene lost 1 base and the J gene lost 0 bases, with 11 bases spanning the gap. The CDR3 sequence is CASSVSSGDSYEQYF. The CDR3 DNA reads TGTGCCAGCAGCGTAAGTAGCGGTGACTCCTACGAGCAGTACTTC.

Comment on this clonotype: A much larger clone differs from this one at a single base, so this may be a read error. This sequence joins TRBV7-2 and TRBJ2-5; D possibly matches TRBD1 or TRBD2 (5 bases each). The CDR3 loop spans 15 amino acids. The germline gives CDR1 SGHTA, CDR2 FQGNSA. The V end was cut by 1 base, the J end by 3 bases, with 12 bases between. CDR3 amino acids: CASSLERGREETQYF. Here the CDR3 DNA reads TGTGCCAGCAGCTTAGAGAGGGGCAGGGAAGAGACCCAGTACTTC.

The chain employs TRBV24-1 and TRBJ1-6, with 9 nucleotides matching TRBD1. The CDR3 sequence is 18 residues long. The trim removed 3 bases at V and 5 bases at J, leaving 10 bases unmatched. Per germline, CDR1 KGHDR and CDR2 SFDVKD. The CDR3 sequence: CATSDQPGQGWDNSPLHF. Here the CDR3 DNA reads TGTGCCACCAGTGATCAGCCGGGACAGGGATGGGATAATTCACCCCTCCACTTT.

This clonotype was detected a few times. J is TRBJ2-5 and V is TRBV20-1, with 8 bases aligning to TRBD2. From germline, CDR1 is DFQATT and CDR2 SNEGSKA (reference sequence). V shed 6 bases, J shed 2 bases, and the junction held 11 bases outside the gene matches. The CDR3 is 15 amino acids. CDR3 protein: CSAPDPGLAQETQYF. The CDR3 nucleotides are TGCAGTGCCCCTGACCCCGGACTAGCACAAGAGACCCAGTACTTC.

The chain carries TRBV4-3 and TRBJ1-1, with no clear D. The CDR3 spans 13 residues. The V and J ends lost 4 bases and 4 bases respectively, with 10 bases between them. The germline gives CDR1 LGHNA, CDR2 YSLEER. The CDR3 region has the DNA TGCGCCAGCAGCCTCGCGTGGGGCACTGAAGCTTTCTTT. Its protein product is CASSLAWGTEAFF.

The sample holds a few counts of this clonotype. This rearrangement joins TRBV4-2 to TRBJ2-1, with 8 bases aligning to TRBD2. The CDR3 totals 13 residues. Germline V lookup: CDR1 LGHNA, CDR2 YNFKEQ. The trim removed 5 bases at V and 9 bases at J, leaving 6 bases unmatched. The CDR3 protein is CASSTMLAGEQFF. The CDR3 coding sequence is TGTGCCAGCAGCACAATGCTAGCGGGTGAGCAGTTCTTC.

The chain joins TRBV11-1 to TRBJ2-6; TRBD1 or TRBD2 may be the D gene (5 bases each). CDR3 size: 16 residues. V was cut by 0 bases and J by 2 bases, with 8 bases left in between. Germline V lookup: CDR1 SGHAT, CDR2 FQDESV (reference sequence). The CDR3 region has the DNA TGTGCCAGCAGCTTAGCGTGGGGGACTGGGGCCAACGTCCTGACTTTC. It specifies CASSLAWGTGANVLTF.

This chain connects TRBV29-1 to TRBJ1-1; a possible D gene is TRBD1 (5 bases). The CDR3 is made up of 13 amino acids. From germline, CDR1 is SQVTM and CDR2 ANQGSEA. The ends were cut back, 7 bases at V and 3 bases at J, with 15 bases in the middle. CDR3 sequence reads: CSARVGDHTEAFF. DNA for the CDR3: TGCAGCGCTCGAGTGGGGGACCACACTGAAGCTTTCTTT.

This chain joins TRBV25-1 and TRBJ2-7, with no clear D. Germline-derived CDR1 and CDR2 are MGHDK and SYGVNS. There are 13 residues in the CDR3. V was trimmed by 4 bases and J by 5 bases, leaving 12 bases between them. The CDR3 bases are TGTGCCAGCAGTGGTCAGAAAGTCGACGAGCAGTACTTC. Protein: CASSGQKVDEQYF.